Below are 5 T cell receptor beta chains sequenced from a single sample in a study of metastatic and nonmetastatic thyroid tumors. Treatment of any kind had been given to no patient before thyroid surgery. MiXCR was used by TCRdb to re-call the PCR reads. This sample yields 7,500 to 9,500 clones, of which 35% are seen a single time; 20% to 25% belongs to the top ten. The sequencing sample was made of tumor tissue. These receptors were taken from a female donor with papillary thyroid cancer or a benign thyroid nodule (not recorded which). Some clones in this sample may be carry-over from other donors' samples.

This clone was counted between two and nine times. The chain employs TRBV29-1 and TRBJ1-2; 7 bases agree with TRBD1. The V segment lost 6 bases and the J segment 1 base; nucleotides outside the gene matches: 8. The germline CDR1 and CDR2 sequences are SQVTM and ANQGSEA. The CDR3 spans 14 residues. CDR3 coding DNA: TGCAGCGTATCTCGGACAGGCGGTAACTATGGCTACACCTTC. It yields the protein CSVSRTGGNYGYTF.

V and J are TRBV30 and TRBJ2-3; TRBD2 matches at 10 bases. This CDR3 contains 15 residues. The germline V gene encodes CDR1 GTSNPN and CDR2 SVGIG (reference sequence). The ends lost 0 bases at V and 9 bases at J; junction bases unmatched: 9. The CDR3 spells CAWSVSSGSSWTQYF. DNA for the CDR3: TGTGCCTGGAGTGTCTCTAGCGGGAGTAGTTGGACGCAGTATTTT.

This chain joins TRBV2 and TRBJ2-7; 12 bases match TRBD2. The junction had 7 bases not matched to a gene; V was cut back by 3 bases and J by 7 bases. The CDR3 totals 15 residues. CDR1 is SNHLY and CDR2 is FYNNEI in the germline V gene. DNA of the CDR3: TGTGCCAGCAGTGATAGGACTAGCGGGACGGGAGAGCAGTACTTC. It encodes CASSDRTSGTGEQYF.

The rearrangement uses TRBV11-1 and TRBJ2-7, with D perhaps matching TRBD2 (5 bases). CDR3 length: 16 residues. Deletions cut 4 bases from V and 3 bases from J, with 19 bases between. Germline V CDR1 and CDR2: SGHAT, FQDESV (reference sequence). CDR3 bases: TGTGCCAGCAGCTCAATGGGAGTTTCTCAACACTACGAGCAGTACTTC. This translates into CASSSMGVSQHYEQYF.

This clone was observed a single time. The CDR3 loop reads CASSRGGRAAYEQYF. Here the CDR3 DNA reads TGTGCCAGCTCACGAGGCGGGAGGGCCGCCTACGAGCAGTACTTC. V and J are TRBV18 and TRBJ2-7, with 9 bases that match TRBD2. CDR1 is KGHSH and CDR2 is LQKENI in the germline V gene. With V trimmed by 4 bases and J by 2 bases, 6 bases remained unmatched. This CDR3 contains 15 residues.